Each of the 5 T cell receptor beta chains below was sequenced from the same sample in a study of OX40 agonist ivuxolimab in advanced cancers. Here immunoSEQ multiplex PCR was the method, and the copy in TCRdb shows in-frame clones only, minus some. Of tens of thousands of clones in the sample, approximately 87% are singletons; the top ten hold less than 4%. Sequences were derived from CD4+ or CD8+ T cells sorted from blood, sampled in a trial of the OX40 agonist ivuxolimab. The source is an adult with an advanced solid tumor such as melanoma, head and neck, liver or kidney cancer.

The chain links TRBV9 to TRBJ2-7, with D perhaps matching TRBD1 (5 bases). From germline, CDR1 is SGDLS and CDR2 YYNGEE. The CDR3 loop spans 18 amino acids. The V gene lost 0 bases and the J gene lost 3 bases, with 22 bases spanning the gap. CDR3 nucleotide sequence: TGTGCCAGCAGCGTAGGGGCAGGGTCTCGATTCACCCTCTACGAGCAGTACTTC. Protein sequence: CASSVGAGSRFTLYEQYF.

The CDR3 reads CASFSNYGYTF. CDR3 in DNA: TGTGCCAGTTTTTCTAACTATGGCTACACCTTC. This chain joins TRBV19 and TRBJ1-2; no firm D call. V lost 8 bases and J lost 0, with 4 bases in between. Looked up from germline, CDR1 is LNHDA and CDR2 is SQIVND (reference sequence). The CDR3 loop spans 11 amino acids.

This clone has only one observation. The rearrangement links TRBV6-6 to TRBJ1-4; unclear D gene. From germline, CDR1 is MNHNY and CDR2 SVGAGI (reference sequence). Trimming took off 0 bases at V and 4 bases at J, with 12 bases between the two ends. This CDR3 spans 16 amino acids. The CDR3 sequence: CASSYSNPSLNEKLFF. CDR3 coding DNA: TGTGCCAGCAGTTACTCGAATCCGTCCCTTAATGAAAAACTGTTTTTT.

The rearrangement joins TRBV27 to TRBJ2-5; TRBD1 agrees at 8 bases. Germline V gives CDR1 MNHEY, CDR2 SMNVEV (reference sequence). The length of the CDR3 is 13 residues. J gave up 3 bases and V 8 bases, and 5 bases lay outside the gene matches. The CDR3 sequence is CASGRGREETQYF. The CDR3 bases are TGTGCCAGCGGCAGGGGGCGCGAAGAGACCCAGTACTTC.

The CDR3 DNA sequence: TGTGCCAGCAGCTTCCGGGACAGGGGATACGAGCAGTACTTC. Amino acids: CASSFRDRGYEQYF. The V gene is TRBV9, the J gene TRBJ2-5; 10 bases are a match to TRBD1. The J call is in doubt because the DNA end fits TRBJ2-7 better. CDR3 length: 14 amino acids. Germline lookup yields CDR1 SGDLS and CDR2 YYNGEE.